This note documents a single T cell receptor beta chain sequence. In the original workflow: Estimated nucleated cell counts came from reference gene primer amplification. The protocol was immunoSEQ multiplex PCR, while the TCRdb copy is restricted to in-frame clones and leaves out a portion. V and J calls and clone size come straight from that table; D and trimming were deduced from the DNA. The sample consists of 70,000 to 100,000 clones, about 88% of them appearing once. This specimen belongs to a study of blood T cell repertoires in COVID-19. Across the study: Sites in the United States, Italy and Spain provided acute and convalescent COVID-19 samples. T cells, B-cell-depleted T cells, or PBMCs provided the cDNA or gDNA that served as material.

The sequenced sample was peripheral blood. The source is a woman of 80 years or more with acute or convalescent COVID-19.

The CDR3 nucleotides are TGCGCCAGCAGCCAAGATCCGGGACTAGCGGGCACCGGGGAGCTGTTTTTT. This translates into CASSQDPGLAGTGELFF. The genes are TRBV4-3 and TRBJ2-2; 12 positions match TRBD2. There are 17 residues in the CDR3. V lost 0 bases, J lost 4 bases, and 3 bases stayed unmatched. CDR1 is LGHNA, CDR2 YSLEER, per germline.